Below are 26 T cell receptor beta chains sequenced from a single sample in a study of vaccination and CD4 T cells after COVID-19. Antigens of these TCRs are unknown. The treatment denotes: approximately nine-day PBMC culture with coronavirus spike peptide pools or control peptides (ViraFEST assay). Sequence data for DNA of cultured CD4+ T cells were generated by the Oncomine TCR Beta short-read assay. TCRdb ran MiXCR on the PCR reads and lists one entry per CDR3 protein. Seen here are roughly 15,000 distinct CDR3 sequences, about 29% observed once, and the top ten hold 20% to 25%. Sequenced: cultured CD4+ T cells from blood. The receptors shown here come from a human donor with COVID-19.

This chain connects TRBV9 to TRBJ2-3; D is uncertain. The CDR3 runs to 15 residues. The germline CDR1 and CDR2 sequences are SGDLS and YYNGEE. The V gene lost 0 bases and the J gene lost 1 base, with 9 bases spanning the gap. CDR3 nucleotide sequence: TGTGCCAGCAGCGTAGGAAGTGGCGGCACAGATACGCAGTATTTT. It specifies CASSVGSGGTDTQYF.

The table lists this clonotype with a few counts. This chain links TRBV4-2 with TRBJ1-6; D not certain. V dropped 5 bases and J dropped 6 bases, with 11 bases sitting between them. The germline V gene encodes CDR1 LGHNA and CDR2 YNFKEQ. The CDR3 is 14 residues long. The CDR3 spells CASSDGVSNSPLHF. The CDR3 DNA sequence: TGTGCCAGCAGCGACGGAGTTAGTAATTCACCCCTCCACTTT.

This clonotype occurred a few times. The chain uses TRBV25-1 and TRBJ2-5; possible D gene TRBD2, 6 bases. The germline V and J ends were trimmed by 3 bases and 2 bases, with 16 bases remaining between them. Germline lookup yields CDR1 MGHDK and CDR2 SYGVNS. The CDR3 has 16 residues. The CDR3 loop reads CASSDWAGGTQETQYF. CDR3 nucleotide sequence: TGTGCCAGCAGTGATTGGGCAGGAGGGACTCAAGAGACCCAGTACTTC.

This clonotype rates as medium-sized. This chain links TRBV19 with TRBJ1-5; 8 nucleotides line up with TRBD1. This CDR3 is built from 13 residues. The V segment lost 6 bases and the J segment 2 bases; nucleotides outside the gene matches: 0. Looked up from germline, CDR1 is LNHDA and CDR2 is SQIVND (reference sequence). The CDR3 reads CASRTGGNQPQHF. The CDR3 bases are TGTGCCAGTAGGACAGGGGGCAATCAGCCCCAGCATTTT.

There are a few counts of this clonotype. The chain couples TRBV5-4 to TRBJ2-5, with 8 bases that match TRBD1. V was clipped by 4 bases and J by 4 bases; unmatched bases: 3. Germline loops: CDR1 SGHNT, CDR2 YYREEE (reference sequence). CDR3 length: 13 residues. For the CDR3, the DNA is TGTGCCAGCAGCCTAACAGGGGGAGAGACCCAGTACTTC. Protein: CASSLTGGETQYF.

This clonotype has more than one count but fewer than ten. DNA for the CDR3: TGTGCCAGCAGTGAAGCCGCCTCGGGGACCCAGTACTTC. It translates to CASSEAASGTQYF. This sequence joins TRBV6-1 and TRBJ2-5, with D uncertain. Germline V gene sequence: CDR1 MNHNS, CDR2 SASEGT. This CDR3 comprises 13 residues. V dropped 0 bases and J dropped 7 bases, with 9 bases sitting between them.

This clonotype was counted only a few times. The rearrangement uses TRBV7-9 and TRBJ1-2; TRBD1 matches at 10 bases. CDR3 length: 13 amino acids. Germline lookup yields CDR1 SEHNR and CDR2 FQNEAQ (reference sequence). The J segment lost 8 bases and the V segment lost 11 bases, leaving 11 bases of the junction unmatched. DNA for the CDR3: TGTGCCTCGACAGGGGGCGGGGGTTACGGCTACACCTTC. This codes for CASTGGGGYGYTF.

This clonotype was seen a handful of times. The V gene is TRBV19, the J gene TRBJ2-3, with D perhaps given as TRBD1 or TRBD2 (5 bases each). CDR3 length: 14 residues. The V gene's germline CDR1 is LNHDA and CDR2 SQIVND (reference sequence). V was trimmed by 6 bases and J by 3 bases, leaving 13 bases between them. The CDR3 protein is CASSRDEATDTQYF. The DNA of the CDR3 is TGTGCCAGTAGCCGGGACGAAGCTACAGATACGCAGTATTTT. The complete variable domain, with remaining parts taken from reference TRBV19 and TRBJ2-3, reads DGGITQSPKYLFRKEGQNVTLSCEQNLNHDAMYWYRQDPGQGLRLIYYSQIVNDFQKGDIAEGYSVSREKKESFPLTVTSAQKNPTAFYLCASSRDEATDTQYFGPGTRLTVL.

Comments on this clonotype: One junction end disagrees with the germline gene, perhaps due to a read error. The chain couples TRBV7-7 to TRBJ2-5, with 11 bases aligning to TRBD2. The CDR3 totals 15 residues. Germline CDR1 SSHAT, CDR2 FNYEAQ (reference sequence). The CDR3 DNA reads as TGTGCTAGCAGCTTAGGTAGCGGGGGGGCCGAGACCCAGTACTTC. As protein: CASSLGSGGAETQYF.

CDR3 DNA sequence: TGTGCCAGCAGCTTAGACGGCGTCTCCCGGAGGAATACGCAGTATTTT. This codes for CASSLDGVSRRNTQYF. The V call is TRBV7-3, the J call TRBJ2-3; D is possibly TRBD2 (5 bases). The V gene's germline CDR1 is SGHTA and CDR2 FQGTGA. Trimming pared 2 bases from V and 7 bases from J, leaving 19 bases between. This CDR3 spans 16 amino acids.

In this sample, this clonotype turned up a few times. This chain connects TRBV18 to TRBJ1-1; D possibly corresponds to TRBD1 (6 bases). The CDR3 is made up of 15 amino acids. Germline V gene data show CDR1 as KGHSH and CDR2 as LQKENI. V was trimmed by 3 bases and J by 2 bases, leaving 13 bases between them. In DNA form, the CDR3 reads TGTGCCAGCTCACCCTTAGGACAGTCCAACACTGAAGCTTTCTTT. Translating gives CASSPLGQSNTEAFF. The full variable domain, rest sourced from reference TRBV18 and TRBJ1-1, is NAGVMQNPRHLVRRRGQEARLRCSPMKGHSHVYWYRQLPEEGLKFMVYLQKENIIDESGMPKERFSAEFPKEGPSILRIQQVVRGDSAAYFCASSPLGQSNTEAFFGQGTRLTVV.

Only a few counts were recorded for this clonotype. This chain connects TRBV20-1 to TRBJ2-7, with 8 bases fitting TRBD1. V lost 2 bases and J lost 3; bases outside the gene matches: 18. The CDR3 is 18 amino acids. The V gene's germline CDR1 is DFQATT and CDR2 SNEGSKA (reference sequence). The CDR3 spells CSARRQTVRGRTDYEQYF. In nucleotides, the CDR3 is TGCAGTGCTAGACGCCAAACTGTCAGGGGGCGAACGGACTACGAGCAGTACTTC.

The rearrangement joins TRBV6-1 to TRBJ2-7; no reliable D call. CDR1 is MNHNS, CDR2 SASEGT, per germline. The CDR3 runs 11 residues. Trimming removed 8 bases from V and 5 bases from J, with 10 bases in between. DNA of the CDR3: TGTGCCAGCGCCAAGAGTAACGAGCAGTACTTC. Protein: CASAKSNEQYF.

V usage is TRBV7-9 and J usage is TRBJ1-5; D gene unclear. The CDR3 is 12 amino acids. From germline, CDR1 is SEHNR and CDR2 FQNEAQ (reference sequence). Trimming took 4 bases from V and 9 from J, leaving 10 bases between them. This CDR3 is CASSSGLRPQHF. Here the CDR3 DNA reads TGTGCCAGCAGCTCGGGTTTGCGGCCCCAGCATTTT.

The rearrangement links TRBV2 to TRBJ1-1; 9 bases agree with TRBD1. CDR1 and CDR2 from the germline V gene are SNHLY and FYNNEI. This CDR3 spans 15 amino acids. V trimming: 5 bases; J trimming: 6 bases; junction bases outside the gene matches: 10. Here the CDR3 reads CASSSTGTGISEAFF. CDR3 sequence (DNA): TGTGCCAGCAGTAGCACCGGGACAGGGATCTCTGAAGCTTTCTTT. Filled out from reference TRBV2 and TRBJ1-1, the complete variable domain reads EPEVTQTPSHQVTQMGQEVILRCVPISNHLYFYWYRQILGQKVEFLVSFYNNEISEKSEIFDDQFSVERPDGSNFTLKIRSTKLEDSAMYFCASSSTGTGISEAFFGQGTRLTVV.

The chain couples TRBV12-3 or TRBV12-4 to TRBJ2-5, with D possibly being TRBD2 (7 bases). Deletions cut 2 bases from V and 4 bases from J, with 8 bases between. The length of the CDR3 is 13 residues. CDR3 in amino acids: CASSLRGGETQYF. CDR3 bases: TGTGCCAGCAGTTTAAGGGGGGGAGAGACCCAGTACTTC.

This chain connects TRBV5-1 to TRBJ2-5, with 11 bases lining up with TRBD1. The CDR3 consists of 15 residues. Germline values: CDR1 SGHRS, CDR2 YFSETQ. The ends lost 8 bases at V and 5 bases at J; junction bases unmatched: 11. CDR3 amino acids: CASHPGTGGEETQYF. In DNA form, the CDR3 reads TGCGCCAGTCATCCCGGGACAGGGGGTGAGGAGACCCAGTACTTC. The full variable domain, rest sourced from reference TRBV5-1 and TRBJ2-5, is KAGVTQTPRYLIKTRGQQVTLSCSPISGHRSVSWYQQTPGQGLQFLFEYFSETQRNKGNFPGRFSGRQFSNSRSEMNVSTLELGDSALYLCASHPGTGGEETQYFGPGTRLLVL.

The CDR3 bases are TGTGCCAGTAGACAAACAGGGCAAGGAACTGAAGCTTTCTTT. This codes for CASRQTGQGTEAFF. The chain carries TRBV19 and TRBJ1-1; a possible D gene is TRBD1 (6 bases). V lost 6 bases to trimming and J lost 5 bases, with 16 bases between them. The CDR3 runs 14 residues. Looked up from germline, CDR1 is LNHDA and CDR2 is SQIVND (reference sequence).

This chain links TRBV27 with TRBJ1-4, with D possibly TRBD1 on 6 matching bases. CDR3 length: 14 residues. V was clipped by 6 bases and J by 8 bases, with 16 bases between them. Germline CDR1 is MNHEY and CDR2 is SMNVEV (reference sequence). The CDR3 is CASRSPGAEEKLFF. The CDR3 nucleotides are TGTGCCAGCAGGTCGCCAGGGGCTGAAGAAAAACTGTTTTTT.

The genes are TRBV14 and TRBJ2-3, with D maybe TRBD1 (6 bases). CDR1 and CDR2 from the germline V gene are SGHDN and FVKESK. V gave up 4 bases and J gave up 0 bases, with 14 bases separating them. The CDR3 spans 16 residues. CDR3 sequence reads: CASSRGTRTSTDTQYF. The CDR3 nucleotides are TGTGCCAGCAGCCGAGGGACACGAACCAGCACAGATACGCAGTATTTT.

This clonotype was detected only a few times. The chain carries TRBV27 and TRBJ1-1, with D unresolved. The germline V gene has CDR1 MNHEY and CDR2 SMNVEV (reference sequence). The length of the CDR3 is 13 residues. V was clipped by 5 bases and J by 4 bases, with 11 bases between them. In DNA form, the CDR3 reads TGTGCCAGCAGTACCTCCTTAGGCACTGAAGCTTTCTTT. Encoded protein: CASSTSLGTEAFF.

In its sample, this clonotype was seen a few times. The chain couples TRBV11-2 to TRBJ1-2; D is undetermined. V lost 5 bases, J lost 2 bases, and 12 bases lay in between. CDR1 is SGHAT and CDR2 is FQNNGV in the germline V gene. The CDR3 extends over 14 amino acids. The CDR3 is CASSPHPTNYGYTF. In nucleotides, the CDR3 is TGTGCCAGCAGCCCGCACCCTACGAACTATGGCTACACCTTC.

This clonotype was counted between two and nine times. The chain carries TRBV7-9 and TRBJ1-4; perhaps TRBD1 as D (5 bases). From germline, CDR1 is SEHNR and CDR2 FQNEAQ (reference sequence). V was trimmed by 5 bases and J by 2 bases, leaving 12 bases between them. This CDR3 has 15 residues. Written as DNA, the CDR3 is TGTGCCAGCAGCCGAGCGCAGGGTACTAATGAAAAACTGTTTTTT. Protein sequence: CASSRAQGTNEKLFF.

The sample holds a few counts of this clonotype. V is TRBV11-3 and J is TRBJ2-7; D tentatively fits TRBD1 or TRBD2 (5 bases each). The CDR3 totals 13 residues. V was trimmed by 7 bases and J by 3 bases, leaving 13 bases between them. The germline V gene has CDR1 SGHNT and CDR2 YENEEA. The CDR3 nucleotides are TGTGCCAGCACCCAGGGTGGAGGCTACGAGCAGTACTTC. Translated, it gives CASTQGGGYEQYF.

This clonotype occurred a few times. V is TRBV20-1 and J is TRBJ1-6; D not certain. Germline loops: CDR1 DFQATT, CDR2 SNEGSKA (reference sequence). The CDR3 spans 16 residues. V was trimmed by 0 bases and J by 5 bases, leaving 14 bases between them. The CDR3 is CSARESERSDNSPLHF. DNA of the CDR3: TGCAGTGCTAGAGAATCGGAACGGTCCGATAATTCACCCCTCCACTTT.

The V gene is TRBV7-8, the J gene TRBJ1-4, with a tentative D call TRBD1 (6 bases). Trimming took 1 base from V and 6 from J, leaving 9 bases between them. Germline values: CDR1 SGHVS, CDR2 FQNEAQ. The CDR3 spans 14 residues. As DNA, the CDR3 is TGTGCCAGCAGCTTAGGGGGGCGGGATGAAAAACTGTTTTTT. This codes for CASSLGGRDEKLFF. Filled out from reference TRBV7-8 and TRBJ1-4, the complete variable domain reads GAGVSQSPRYKVAKRGQDVALRCDPISGHVSLFWYQQALGQGPEFLTYFQNEAQLDKSGLPSDRFFAERPEGSVSTLKIQRTQQEDSAVYLCASSLGGRDEKLFFGSGTQLSVL.